Reported below is one T cell receptor beta chain. Its antigen is as yet unknown. Use of 60 Vbeta and 13 Jbeta primers characterized the PCR. Repertoires were generated with immunoSEQ multiplex PCR, while TCRdb's copy carries only in-frame clones and drops some. The sample has about 170,000 clones; roughly 80% are singletons. This CDR3 comprises 16 residues. Germline lookup yields CDR1 LGHNA and CDR2 YSLEER. Trimming shortened V by 4 bases and J by 6 bases, and 16 bases separated the two germline ends. This sample was included in a study of cytomegalovirus exposure and HLA in healthy donors. Study-wide findings and caveats: In vitro, a few CMV-associated chains proved specific for CMV antigens.

V gene TRBV4-3 combines with J gene TRBJ1-6, with D possibly TRBD1 on 6 matching bases. The sequence was collected from a male donor in good health and CMV-seronegative. Sequencing was performed on PBMCs. CDR3 sequence reads: CASSRQVGGGNSPLHF. The CDR3 DNA reads TGCGCCAGCAGCCGACAGGTGGGTGGGGGTAATTCACCCCTCCACTTT.